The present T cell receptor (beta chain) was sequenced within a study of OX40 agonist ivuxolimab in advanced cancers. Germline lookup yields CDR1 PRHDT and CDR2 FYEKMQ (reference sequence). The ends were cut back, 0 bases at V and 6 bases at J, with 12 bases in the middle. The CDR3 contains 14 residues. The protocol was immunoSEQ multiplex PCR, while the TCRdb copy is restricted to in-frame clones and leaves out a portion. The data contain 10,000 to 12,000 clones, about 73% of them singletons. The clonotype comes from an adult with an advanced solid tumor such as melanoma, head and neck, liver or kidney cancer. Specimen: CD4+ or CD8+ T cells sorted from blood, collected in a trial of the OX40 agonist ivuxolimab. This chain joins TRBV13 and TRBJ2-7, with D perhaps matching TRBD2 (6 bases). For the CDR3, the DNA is TGTGCCAGCAGCTTAGGCCAAAGACTAGGCGAGCAGTACTTC. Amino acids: CASSLGQRLGEQYF.